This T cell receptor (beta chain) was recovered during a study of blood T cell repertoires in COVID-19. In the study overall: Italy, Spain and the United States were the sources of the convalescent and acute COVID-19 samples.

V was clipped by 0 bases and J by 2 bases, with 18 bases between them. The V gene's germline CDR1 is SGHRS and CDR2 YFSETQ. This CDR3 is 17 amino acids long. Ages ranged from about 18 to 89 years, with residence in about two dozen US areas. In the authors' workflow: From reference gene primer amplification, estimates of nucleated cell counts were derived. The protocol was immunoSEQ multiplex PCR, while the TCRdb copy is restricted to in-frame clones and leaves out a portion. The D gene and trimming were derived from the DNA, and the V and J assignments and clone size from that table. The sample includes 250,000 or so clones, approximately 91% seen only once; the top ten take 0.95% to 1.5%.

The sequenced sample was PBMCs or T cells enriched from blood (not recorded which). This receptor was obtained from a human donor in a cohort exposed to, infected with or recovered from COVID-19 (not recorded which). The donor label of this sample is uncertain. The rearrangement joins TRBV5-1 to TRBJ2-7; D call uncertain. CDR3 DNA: TGCGCCAGCAGCTTGGCCGCGGCTCGGAGCTTAACCTACGAGCAGTACTTC. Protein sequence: CASSLAAARSLTYEQYF.